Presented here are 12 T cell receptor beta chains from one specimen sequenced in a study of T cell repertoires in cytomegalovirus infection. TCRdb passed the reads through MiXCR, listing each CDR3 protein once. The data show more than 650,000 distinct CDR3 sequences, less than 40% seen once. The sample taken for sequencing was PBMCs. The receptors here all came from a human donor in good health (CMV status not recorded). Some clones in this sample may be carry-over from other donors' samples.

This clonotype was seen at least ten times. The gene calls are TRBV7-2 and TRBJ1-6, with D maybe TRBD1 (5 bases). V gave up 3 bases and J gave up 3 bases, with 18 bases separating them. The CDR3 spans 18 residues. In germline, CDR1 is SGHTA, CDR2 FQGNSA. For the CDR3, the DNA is TGTGCCAGCAGCTTGTTACCCCTTGGGGCCGGCTATAATTCACCCCTCCACTTT. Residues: CASSLLPLGAGYNSPLHF.

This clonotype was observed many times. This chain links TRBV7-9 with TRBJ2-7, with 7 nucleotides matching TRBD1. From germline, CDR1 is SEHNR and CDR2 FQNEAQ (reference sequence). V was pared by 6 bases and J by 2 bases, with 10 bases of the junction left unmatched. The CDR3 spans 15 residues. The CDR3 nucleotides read TGTGCCAGCAGATCAGCCGACAGGGCACCCTACGAGCAGTACTTC. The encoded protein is CASRSADRAPYEQYF.

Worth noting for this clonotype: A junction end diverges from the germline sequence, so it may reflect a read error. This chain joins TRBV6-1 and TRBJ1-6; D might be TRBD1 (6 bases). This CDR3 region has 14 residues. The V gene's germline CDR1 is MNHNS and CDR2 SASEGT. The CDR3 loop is CATSRDIPNSPLHF. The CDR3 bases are TGTGCCACCAGTAGGGACATCCCTAATTCACCCCTCCACTTT.

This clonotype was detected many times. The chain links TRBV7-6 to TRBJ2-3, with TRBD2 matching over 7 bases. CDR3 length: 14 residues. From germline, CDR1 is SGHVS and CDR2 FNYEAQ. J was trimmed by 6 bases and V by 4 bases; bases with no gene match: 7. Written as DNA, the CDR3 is TGTGCCAGCAGCTCAAAAGCGGGAATTGATACGCAGTATTTT. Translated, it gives CASSSKAGIDTQYF.

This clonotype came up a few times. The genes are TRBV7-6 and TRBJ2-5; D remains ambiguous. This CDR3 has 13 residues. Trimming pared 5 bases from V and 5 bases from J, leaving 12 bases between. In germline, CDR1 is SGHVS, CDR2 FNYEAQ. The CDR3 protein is CASSVVFSETQYF. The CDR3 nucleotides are TGTGCCAGCAGCGTAGTGTTCAGTGAGACCCAGTACTTC.

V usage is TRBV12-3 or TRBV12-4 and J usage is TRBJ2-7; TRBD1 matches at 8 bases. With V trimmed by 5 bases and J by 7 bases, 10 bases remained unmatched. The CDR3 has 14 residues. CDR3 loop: CASSLRDRFIEQYF. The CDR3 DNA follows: TGTGCCAGCAGTCTCCGGGACAGGTTTATTGAGCAGTACTTC.

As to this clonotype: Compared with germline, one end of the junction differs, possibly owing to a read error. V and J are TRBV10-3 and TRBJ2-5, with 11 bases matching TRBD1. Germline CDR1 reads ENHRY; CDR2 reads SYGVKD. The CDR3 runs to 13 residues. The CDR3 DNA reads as TGTGCCACCGGACAGGGGGCCCAAGATACCCAGTACTTC. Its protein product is CATGQGAQDTQYF.

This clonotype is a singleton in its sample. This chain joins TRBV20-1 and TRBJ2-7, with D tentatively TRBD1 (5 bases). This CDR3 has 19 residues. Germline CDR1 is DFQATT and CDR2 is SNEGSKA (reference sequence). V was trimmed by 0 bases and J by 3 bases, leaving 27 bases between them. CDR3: CSARDPAGRQTIQDYEQYF. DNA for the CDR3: TGCAGTGCTAGAGATCCGGCAGGGCGCCAAACAATCCAAGACTACGAGCAGTACTTC.

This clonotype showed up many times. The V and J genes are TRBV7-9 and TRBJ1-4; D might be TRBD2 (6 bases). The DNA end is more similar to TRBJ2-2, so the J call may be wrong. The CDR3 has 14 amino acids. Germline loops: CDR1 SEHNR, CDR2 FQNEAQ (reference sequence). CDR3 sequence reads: CASSPRGRLEELFF. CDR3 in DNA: TGTGCCAGCAGCCCTCGGGGGAGGTTGGAGGAGCTGTTTTTT.

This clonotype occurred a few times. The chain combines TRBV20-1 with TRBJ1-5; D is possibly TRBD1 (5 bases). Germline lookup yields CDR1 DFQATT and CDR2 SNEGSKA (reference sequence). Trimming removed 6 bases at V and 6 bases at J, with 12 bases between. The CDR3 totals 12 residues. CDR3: CSASQGGQPQHF. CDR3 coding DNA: TGCAGTGCGTCGCAGGGCGGTCAGCCCCAGCATTTT.

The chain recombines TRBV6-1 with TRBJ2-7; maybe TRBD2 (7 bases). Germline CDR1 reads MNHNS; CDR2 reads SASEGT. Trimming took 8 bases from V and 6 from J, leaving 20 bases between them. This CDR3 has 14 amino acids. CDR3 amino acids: CASEVGAAGAEQYF. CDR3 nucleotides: TGTGCCAGCGAAGTCGGGGCGGCGGGGGCCGAGCAGTACTTC.

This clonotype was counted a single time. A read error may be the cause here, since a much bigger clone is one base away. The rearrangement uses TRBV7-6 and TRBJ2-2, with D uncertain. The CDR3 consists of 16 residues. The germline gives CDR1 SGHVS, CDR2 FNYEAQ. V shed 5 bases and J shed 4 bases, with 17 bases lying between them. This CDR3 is CASSKATGTTTGELFF. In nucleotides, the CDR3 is TGTGCCAGCAGCAAGGCGACGGGCACGACCACCGGGGAGCTGTTTTTT.